The clone carrying this T cell receptor (beta chain) was detected a few times. Its target is unknown. This record belongs to a study of T cells in Graves' hyperthyroidism and ophthalmopathy. General observations from the study: Blood also contained most expanded thyroid clonotypes above 0.001.

This CDR3 is built from 16 residues. The germline V gene encodes CDR1 SGHRS and CDR2 YFSETQ. Trimming pared 0 bases from V and 5 bases from J, leaving 17 bases between. The hyperthyroidism patients had all been newly diagnosed, and their disease duration was under 2 months. Their ages ranged from 18 to 65 years. Fresh peripheral blood, 7.5 to 10 ml of it, supplied the PBMCs. Researchers amplified the TCR beta CDR3 regions from RNA transcripts. TCR CDR3 underwent first-round RT-PCR with the HTBI primer set. TCRdb used MiXCR to reprocess the multiplex PCR reads, holding one entry per CDR3 protein. The profile shows 270,000 or so distinct CDR3 sequences, about 25% of them singletons.

Material for sequencing was blood. This chain joins TRBV5-1 and TRBJ2-5; no definite D call. The sequence derives from a man aged 35-49 years with Graves' hyperthyroidism that later progressed to Graves' ophthalmopathy. CDR3 nucleotide sequence: TGCGCCAGCAGCTTGGGGCCGCAGGTTGGGTCGGAGACCCAGTACTTC. Translating it yields CASSLGPQVGSETQYF.